The clone carrying this T cell receptor beta chain has a count of ten or more. The antigen remains undetermined. V was pared by 4 bases and J by 1 base, with 11 bases between. The CDR3 loop spans 16 amino acids. From germline, CDR1 is MRHNA and CDR2 SNTAGT. Amplification targeted TCR beta CDR3 regions from RNA transcripts. Carried out on the TCR CDR3, a first-round RT-PCR used the HTBI primer set. MiXCR was run by TCRdb on the multiplex PCR reads, yielding one entry per CDR3 protein. The data show 380,000 or so distinct CDR3 sequences, approximately 20% seen once. The data belong to a study of T cells in Graves' hyperthyroidism and ophthalmopathy. The study, taken as a whole, reports: Using 13 V-J features, a model discriminated ophthalmopathy from stable hyperthyroidism. The blood repertoire included most of the expanded thyroid clonotypes above 0.001. Model predictions of ophthalmopathy came a median approximately 6.5 months before onset.

The chain employs TRBV6-4 and TRBJ2-6; D gene unclear. The receptor's source is a woman aged 18-29 years with Graves' hyperthyroidism. Sequences were obtained from blood. The CDR3 sequence is CASSGLSGSGANVLTF. Written as DNA, the CDR3 is TGTGCCAGCAGTGGCCTTTCCGGTTCTGGGGCCAACGTCCTGACTTTC.